The 20 T cell receptor beta chains reported below all come from one sample, sequenced in a study of cytomegalovirus exposure and HLA in healthy donors. Vbeta (60) and Jbeta (13) primers were used in the PCR. Generated by immunoSEQ multiplex PCR, the TCRdb table keeps only in-frame clones and is missing some. The sample consists of 200,000 to 250,000 clones, 65% to 85% of them appearing once. What was sequenced was PBMCs. These receptors all come from a man younger than 45 in good health and CMV-seronegative.

A single count supports this clone. V is TRBV6-5 and J is TRBJ1-1, with D possibly matching TRBD1 (6 bases). The CDR3 consists of 14 residues. Germline CDR1 is MNHEY and CDR2 is SVGAGI. V lost 6 bases and J lost 2, with 13 bases in between. In DNA form, the CDR3 reads TGTGCCAGCAGGGGAGGGGGGACCAACACTGAAGCTTTCTTT. This codes for CASRGGGTNTEAFF.

The chain uses TRBV10-3 and TRBJ2-4; TRBD1 matches at 8 bases. The CDR3 runs 16 residues. The germline V gene encodes CDR1 ENHRY and CDR2 SYGVKD. V lost 6 bases, J lost 0 bases, and 7 bases stayed unmatched. The CDR3 region is CAISDGQGLAKNIQYF. DNA for the CDR3: TGTGCCATCAGCGACGGACAGGGACTAGCCAAAAACATTCAGTACTTC.

The rearrangement uses TRBV25-1 and TRBJ2-7; 8 nucleotides agree with TRBD2. V trimming: 8 bases; J trimming: 7 bases; junction bases outside the gene matches: 10. Per germline, CDR1 MGHDK and CDR2 SYGVNS. CDR3 length equals 13 residues. CDR3 in amino acids: CASEGRGAEEQYF. The CDR3 DNA is TGTGCCAGCGAGGGGCGGGGGGCAGAGGAGCAGTACTTC.

This CDR3 is CASTPRPIGQGLTSEQFF. CDR3 nucleotide sequence: TGTGCCAGCACCCCAAGACCCATAGGACAGGGACTAACGAGTGAGCAGTTCTTC. The rearrangement joins TRBV2 to TRBJ2-1; perhaps TRBD1 as D (8 bases). The V gene lost 7 bases and the J gene lost 9 bases, with 31 bases spanning the gap. The CDR3 consists of 18 residues. Germline values: CDR1 SNHLY, CDR2 FYNNEI.

In DNA form, the CDR3 reads TGTGCCAGCAGTTACAAGGGGGATGCAGATACGCAGTATTTT. It is translated as CASSYKGDADTQYF. The gene calls are TRBV6-5 and TRBJ2-3; D is possibly TRBD1 (6 bases). The V and J ends lost 2 bases and 4 bases respectively, with 10 bases between them. The V gene's germline CDR1 is MNHEY and CDR2 SVGAGI. The CDR3 spans 14 residues.

The J gene is TRBJ1-4, the V gene TRBV29-1, with 9 bases matching TRBD1. The CDR3 extends over 13 amino acids. Germline CDR1 SQVTM, CDR2 ANQGSEA. The trim removed 7 bases at V and 5 bases at J, leaving 5 bases unmatched. The CDR3 coding sequence is TGCAGCGCAGAGACAGGGGGGAATGAAAAACTGTTTTTT. Protein sequence: CSAETGGNEKLFF.

The chain carries TRBV6-1 and TRBJ2-1, with TRBD2 identical over 8 bases. V lost 4 bases, J lost 5 bases, and 10 bases stayed unmatched. CDR3 size: 16 residues. In germline, CDR1 is MNHNS, CDR2 SASEGT. For the CDR3, the DNA is TGTGCCAGCAGTGTCCGCGGCGGGGGGTCAAACAATGAGCAGTTCTTC. Translated: CASSVRGGGSNNEQFF.

The gene calls are TRBV5-4 and TRBJ1-2; D is possibly TRBD1 (6 bases). V was trimmed by 5 bases and J by 0 bases, leaving 29 bases between them. Germline lookup yields CDR1 SGHNT and CDR2 YYREEE (reference sequence). CDR3 length: 20 residues. The CDR3 protein is CASRPSDSLIDKGSNYGYTF. DNA for the CDR3: TGTGCCAGCAGGCCCTCGGACAGCCTGATCGACAAGGGCTCTAACTATGGCTACACCTTC. The full variable domain, with the rest looked up from reference TRBV5-4 and TRBJ1-2, is ETGVTQSPTHLIKTRGQQVTLRCSSQSGHNTVSWYQQALGQGPQFIFQYYREEENGRGNFPPRFSGLQFPNYSSELNVNALELDDSALYLCASRPSDSLIDKGSNYGYTFGSGTRLTVV.

The chain employs TRBV28 and TRBJ2-7; D unresolved. The CDR3 length is 15 residues. Germline CDR1 reads MDHEN; CDR2 reads SYDVKM. V lost 2 bases and J lost 0, with 11 bases in between. The CDR3 DNA reads TGTGCCAGCAGTTTAAACCCCCACGGCTCCTACGAGCAGTACTTC. Its translation: CASSLNPHGSYEQYF.

This clone was seen more than once but under ten times. V and J are TRBV29-1 and TRBJ2-2, with 8 bases identical to TRBD1. V lost 5 bases and J lost 6; bases outside the gene matches: 11. The CDR3 extends over 15 amino acids. Germline V CDR1 and CDR2: SQVTM, ANQGSEA. The CDR3 sequence: CSVLWQGAPSGELFF. CDR3 DNA: TGCAGCGTTCTCTGGCAGGGGGCGCCGTCCGGGGAGCTGTTTTTT.

CDR3 nucleotides: TGCGCCAGCAGCGTCACAGGGGGCTCCTACGAGCAGTACTTC. It codes for CASSVTGGSYEQYF. The genes are TRBV5-1 and TRBJ2-7, with TRBD1 matching over 8 bases. Germline values: CDR1 SGHRS, CDR2 YFSETQ. V lost 4 bases, J lost 0 bases, and 3 bases stayed unmatched. The CDR3 covers 14 residues. The full variable domain, completed using reference TRBV5-1 and TRBJ2-7, is KAGVTQTPRYLIKTRGQQVTLSCSPISGHRSVSWYQQTPGQGLQFLFEYFSETQRNKGNFPGRFSGRQFSNSRSEMNVSTLELGDSALYLCASSVTGGSYEQYFGPGTRLTVT.

The chain is built from TRBV27 and TRBJ1-2, with D possibly TRBD1 on 5 matching bases. Germline V gene sequence: CDR1 MNHEY, CDR2 SMNVEV (reference sequence). Trimming took 6 bases from V and 7 from J, leaving 24 bases between them. The CDR3 loop spans 16 amino acids. CDR3 in DNA: TGTGCCAGCAGCCCAGGGATAGTCCCCGTACGAGGTGGCTACACCTTC. Amino acid sequence: CASSPGIVPVRGGYTF.

The rearrangement uses TRBV19 and TRBJ2-7; 9 nucleotides match TRBD2. The CDR3 sequence is 16 residues long. Germline assignment: CDR1 LNHDA and CDR2 SQIVND (reference sequence). V lost 5 bases, J lost 6 bases, and 14 bases stayed unmatched. The CDR3 loop is CASSHGWASGALEQYF. The CDR3 DNA sequence: TGTGCCAGTAGTCATGGGTGGGCTAGCGGGGCCCTCGAGCAGTACTTC.

This clone was counted a few times. The J gene is TRBJ2-1, the V gene TRBV10-3; TRBD2 matches at 11 bases. The CDR3 contains 16 residues. Germline loops: CDR1 ENHRY, CDR2 SYGVKD. J gave up 2 bases and V 0 bases, and 0 bases lay outside the gene matches. The CDR3 nucleotides read TGTGCCATCAGTGAGTCGACTAGCGGGGCCTACAATGAGCAGTTCTTC. Translation: CAISESTSGAYNEQFF.

The chain recombines TRBV10-3 with TRBJ2-7, with D possibly TRBD1 on 5 matching bases. Trimming cost V 10 bases and J 0 bases, with 16 bases left between them. The germline CDR1 and CDR2 sequences are ENHRY and SYGVKD. The CDR3 contains 14 residues. The CDR3 is CATARTSSSYEQYF. CDR3 nucleotide sequence: TGTGCCACGGCTAGGACATCTTCCTCCTACGAGCAGTACTTC.

This chain uses TRBV9 with TRBJ1-3; D is uncertain. The V and J ends lost 4 bases and 8 bases respectively, with 13 bases between them. CDR1 is SGDLS and CDR2 is YYNGEE in the germline V gene. The CDR3 length is 13 residues. DNA of the CDR3: TGTGCCAGCAGCCCACCTCGCGGCGACACCATATATTTT. It specifies CASSPPRGDTIYF. Variable domain in full (rest from reference TRBV9 and TRBJ1-3): DSGVTQTPKHLITATGQRVTLRCSPRSGDLSVYWYQQSLDQGLQFLIQYYNGEERAKGNILERFSAQQFPDLHSELNLSSLELGDSALYFCASSPPRGDTIYFGEGSWLTVV.

With regard to this clone: Its ends do not fully match the called genes, so a read error is possible. V gene TRBV14 combines with J gene TRBJ2-1, with TRBD2 identical over 9 bases. This CDR3 is 12 amino acids long. Per germline, CDR1 SGHDN and CDR2 FVKESK. The CDR3 coding sequence is TGTGCCAGCAGTCAAGCGGGGGGTAGGGAGTTCTTC. It codes for CASSQAGGREFF.

In its sample, this clone was seen a few times. The chain links TRBV9 to TRBJ1-2; no definite D call. V lost 0 bases and J lost 4, with 13 bases in between. This CDR3 region has 15 residues. Germline assignment: CDR1 SGDLS and CDR2 YYNGEE. This CDR3 reads CASSVAGILGYGYTF. The CDR3 nucleotides are TGTGCCAGCAGCGTAGCTGGTATTCTCGGCTATGGCTACACCTTC.

The rearrangement joins TRBV9 to TRBJ1-4; 9 bases agree with TRBD1. The CDR3 is 15 amino acids. Germline V gene sequence: CDR1 SGDLS, CDR2 YYNGEE. The V gene end was trimmed by 4 bases and the J gene end by 7 bases; junction bases not matched to a gene: 8. CDR3 sequence (DNA): TGTGCCAGCAGCCATCTACAGGGGGCAACTGAAAAACTGTTTTTT. It yields the protein CASSHLQGATEKLFF.

The CDR3 loop is CASSQPDRSYEQYF. The CDR3 DNA follows: TGTGCCAGCAGCCAACCGGACAGATCCTACGAGCAGTACTTC. The V gene is TRBV4-2, the J gene TRBJ2-5; a possible D gene is TRBD1 (6 bases). Matching the DNA end better, TRBJ2-7 makes the J call doubtful. The CDR3 contains 14 residues. Germline loops: CDR1 LGHNA, CDR2 YNFKEQ.